The clone carrying this TCR beta chain came up many times. Germline V lookup: CDR1 DFQATT, CDR2 SNEGSKA (reference sequence). This CDR3 has 17 residues. V dropped 2 bases and J dropped 3; count of bases not matched to a gene: 8. The data derive from a study of identical twins. Template switching created a universal primer site, and the cDNA included unique molecular identifiers. TCRdb re-derived calls from the 5' RACE reads in MiXCR, one entry per CDR3 protein. This sample carries hundreds of thousands of distinct CDR3 sequences, 15% to 20% of them seen once, and the ten largest clones take over 10%. The same sample was also used in a study of T cells expressing NK-cell markers.

This receptor was obtained from a woman between 18 and 30 years old in good health. The V gene is TRBV20-1, the J gene TRBJ2-6, with TRBD1 identical over 9 bases. Specimen: PBMCs. The CDR3 loop is CSARSGQGSGGANVLTF. DNA for the CDR3: TGCAGTGCTAGATCCGGACAGGGGAGTGGTGGGGCCAACGTCCTGACTTTC.